The 9 T cell receptor beta chains in this list originate from one sample, sequenced in a study of cytomegalovirus exposure and HLA in healthy donors. It was with 60 Vbeta and 13 Jbeta primers that the PCR ran. Data came from immunoSEQ multiplex PCR; TCRdb stores just in-frame clones and leaves some out. The sample carries 130,000 or so clones, 77% recorded once. The specimen sequenced was PBMCs. Receptor source: a male donor in good health and CMV-seropositive.

This clone has just a few counts. The rearrangement uses TRBV2 and TRBJ2-7; weak D call: TRBD2 (5 bases). Trimming cost V 4 bases and J 0 bases, with 16 bases left between them. The CDR3 contains 16 residues. Per the germline V gene, CDR1 is SNHLY and CDR2 is FYNNEI. Written as DNA, the CDR3 is TGTGCCAGCAGTGGGCCCCTAGCCCTCGGCTCCTACGAGCAGTACTTC. It translates to CASSGPLALGSYEQYF.

This clone has just one count. The genes are TRBV5-6 and TRBJ2-1; D gene ambiguous. This CDR3 has 15 amino acids. Germline-derived CDR1 and CDR2 are SGHDT and YYEEEE. The V end was cut by 0 bases, the J end by 3 bases, with 10 bases between. CDR3 loop: CASSLDRKFYNEQFF. The CDR3 bases are TGTGCCAGCAGCTTGGACAGAAAATTCTACAATGAGCAGTTCTTC.

A remark on this clone: The identical CDR3 is also encoded by other nucleotide sequences in the sample. V is TRBV6-1 and J is TRBJ1-2, with D maybe TRBD1 (5 bases). From germline, CDR1 is MNHNS and CDR2 SASEGT. This CDR3 spans 14 amino acids. V dropped 0 bases and J dropped 2 bases, with 7 bases sitting between them. The CDR3 nucleotides are TGTGCCAGCAGTGAAGCGCCAGGGAACTATGGCTACACCTTC. As protein: CASSEAPGNYGYTF.

With respect to this clone: The sample has other DNA sequences that encode this CDR3 too. The V call is TRBV5-1, the J call TRBJ1-2; the D gene is possibly TRBD1 (6 bases). Germline lookup yields CDR1 SGHRS and CDR2 YFSETQ. Trimming removed 4 bases at V and 0 bases at J, with 13 bases between. The CDR3 is made up of 15 amino acids. CDR3 DNA sequence: TGCGCCAGCAGCCCGACGACAGGAACTAACTATGGCTACACCTTC. Translated, it gives CASSPTTGTNYGYTF. The entire variable domain, with the rest obtained from reference TRBV5-1 and TRBJ1-2, is as follows: KAGVTQTPRYLIKTRGQQVTLSCSPISGHRSVSWYQQTPGQGLQFLFEYFSETQRNKGNFPGRFSGRQFSNSRSEMNVSTLELGDSALYLCASSPTTGTNYGYTFGSGTRLTVV.

This CDR3 is CASSLQGMNTEAFF. DNA of the CDR3: TGTGCCAGCAGTTTACAGGGGATGAACACTGAAGCTTTCTTT. The rearrangement joins TRBV28 to TRBJ1-1, with D possibly TRBD1 on 6 matching bases. Trimming removed 2 bases at V and 0 bases at J, with 7 bases between. This CDR3 spans 14 amino acids. Germline V CDR1 and CDR2: MDHEN, SYDVKM.

This chain joins TRBV4-2 and TRBJ2-6; 8 bases agree with TRBD1. The CDR3 extends over 17 amino acids. Looked up from germline, CDR1 is LGHNA and CDR2 is YNFKEQ. The junction had 4 bases not matched to a gene; V was cut back by 3 bases and J by 0 bases. The CDR3 loop reads CASSHRQGTSGANVLTF. In DNA form, the CDR3 reads TGTGCCAGCAGCCACCGACAGGGGACCTCTGGGGCCAACGTCCTGACTTTC.

The DNA for the CDR3 is TGCGCCAGCAGCCTCGGACAGGGCTACGAGCAGTACTTC. Translated, it gives CASSLGQGYEQYF. The chain uses TRBV4-1 and TRBJ2-7; the match to TRBD1 covers 8 bases. V gave up 4 bases and J gave up 3 bases; unmatched junction bases: 2. The CDR3 extends over 13 amino acids. Germline CDR1 MGHRA, CDR2 YSYEKL.

The V call is TRBV25-1, the J call TRBJ2-3, with D possibly matching TRBD1 (5 bases). The CDR3 covers 15 residues. Germline V CDR1 and CDR2: MGHDK, SYGVNS. Deletions cut 1 base from V and 1 base from J, with 9 bases between. CDR3 in amino acids: CASSEWGRGTDTQYF. The CDR3 bases are TGTGCCAGCAGTGAATGGGGCCGTGGCACAGATACGCAGTATTTT.

The CDR3 reads CASRSPGQVYGYTF. Written as DNA, the CDR3 is TGTGCCAGCAGATCACCGGGACAGGTATATGGCTACACCTTC. The genes are TRBV28 and TRBJ1-2; 8 nucleotides match TRBD1. Germline V gene data show CDR1 as MDHEN and CDR2 as SYDVKM. The ends lost 6 bases at V and 5 bases at J; junction bases unmatched: 8. This CDR3 has 14 residues.